The 13 T cell receptor beta chains presented below share a single source sample, sequenced in a study of cytomegalovirus exposure and HLA in healthy donors. The PCR was carried out with 60 Vbeta primers and 13 Jbeta primers. TCRdb's table, derived via immunoSEQ multiplex PCR, lists solely in-frame clones and lacks some. This table holds roughly 140,000 clones, roughly four fifths found once. The sequencing sample was made of PBMCs. These receptors originate from a man in his thirties or forties in good health and CMV-seropositive.

This clone has a handful of counts. The rearrangement joins TRBV7-6 to TRBJ2-5, with 10 bases identical to TRBD2. V was pared by 6 bases and J by 4 bases, with 14 bases of the junction left unmatched. The CDR3 sequence is 17 residues long. From germline, CDR1 is SGHVS and CDR2 FNYEAQ. The CDR3 sequence: CASSRAPKREGGETQYF. For the CDR3, the DNA is TGTGCCAGCAGTAGAGCGCCAAAGCGGGAGGGAGGAGAGACCCAGTACTTC.

This chain connects TRBV5-5 to TRBJ1-4; D is perhaps TRBD1 (5 bases). V gave up 7 bases and J gave up 8 bases, with 21 bases separating them. The germline V gene has CDR1 SGHKS and CDR2 YYEKEE (reference sequence). The CDR3 is made up of 15 amino acids. The CDR3 DNA is TGTGCCAGCGACTTTGGGACCTCGGGGGTCGAAAAACTGTTTTTT. Its translation: CASDFGTSGVEKLFF.

A note on this clone: One end of the junction fails to match germline, which may point to a read error. This rearrangement joins TRBV7-9 to TRBJ1-1, with D hard to call. The CDR3 loop spans 15 amino acids. Looked up from germline, CDR1 is SEHNR and CDR2 is FQNEAQ (reference sequence). CDR3: CSSSLPGSLATEAFF. Here the CDR3 DNA reads TGTTCCAGCAGCTTACCAGGAAGCCTCGCCACTGAAGCTTTCTTT. The variable domain in full, with the rest retrieved from reference TRBV7-9 and TRBJ1-1, is DTGVSQNPRHKITKRGQNVTFRCDPISEHNRLYWYRQTLGQGPEFLTYFQNEAQLEKSRLLSDRFSAERPKGSFSTLEIQRTEQGDSAMYLCSSSLPGSLATEAFFGQGTRLTVV.

V is TRBV7-7 and J is TRBJ2-2, with 14 positions matching TRBD2. V lost 5 bases to trimming and J lost 2 bases; unmatched junction nucleotides: 4. This CDR3 comprises 17 residues. The germline V gene has CDR1 SSHAT and CDR2 FNYEAQ (reference sequence). The CDR3 coding sequence is TGTGCCAGCAGCCTCGGGACTAGCGGGAGTAACACCGGGGAGCTGTTTTTT. It is translated as CASSLGTSGSNTGELFF.

This clone occurred once. The chain links TRBV19 to TRBJ1-5; TRBD1 agrees at 10 bases. Trimming took 5 bases from V and 3 from J; bases not matched to a gene: 13. CDR3 length: 18 amino acids. Per the germline V gene, CDR1 is LNHDA and CDR2 is SQIVND (reference sequence). The CDR3 region has the DNA TGTGCCAGTAGTCCTCCGGGACAGGGGAAGTGGACCAATCAGCCCCAGCATTTT. Its translation: CASSPPGQGKWTNQPQHF.

The J gene is TRBJ1-2, the V gene TRBV5-1; D is uncertain. Germline values: CDR1 SGHRS, CDR2 YFSETQ. Trimming took off 0 bases at V and 4 bases at J, with 4 bases between the two ends. This CDR3 comprises 12 residues. The chain's CDR3 is CASSLGSYGYTF. Here the CDR3 DNA reads TGCGCCAGCAGCTTGGGGAGCTATGGCTACACCTTC.

The chain joins TRBV19 to TRBJ2-3; 11 nucleotides agree with TRBD2. The CDR3 is 14 amino acids. Germline CDR1 and CDR2: LNHDA and SQIVND (reference sequence). Trimming at V came to 5 bases and at J to 3 bases, leaving 1 base not matched to a gene. The CDR3 here is CASSSSGRTDTQYF. The CDR3 DNA follows: TGTGCCAGTAGTTCTAGCGGGAGGACAGATACGCAGTATTTT.

This clone appeared a single time. The CDR3 reads CASSLWGVRGGQANEKLFF. CDR3 in DNA: TGTGCCAGCAGCTTATGGGGTGTTCGGGGAGGTCAGGCTAATGAAAAACTGTTTTTT. The chain uses TRBV11-2 and TRBJ1-4, with D uncertain. CDR1 and CDR2 (germline): SGHAT, FQNNGV. The CDR3 extends over 19 amino acids. Trimming cost V 2 bases and J 3 bases, with 22 bases left between them.

This clone was picked up a small number of times. Other DNA sequences in this specimen translate into the identical CDR3. The chain carries TRBV28 and TRBJ2-1, with 9 bases lining up with TRBD2. CDR1 is MDHEN and CDR2 is SYDVKM in the germline V gene. Unmatched junction bases numbered 0, after V lost 2 bases and J lost 4 bases. The CDR3 covers 14 residues. DNA of the CDR3: TGTGCCAGCAGTTTAGCGGGAGGGTACAATGAGCAGTTCTTC. Protein sequence: CASSLAGGYNEQFF.

The chain links TRBV19 to TRBJ1-1, with TRBD1 identical over 8 bases. V shed 4 bases and J 0 bases; nucleotides not matched to a gene: 1. The length of the CDR3 is 14 residues. The germline V gene has CDR1 LNHDA and CDR2 SQIVND (reference sequence). The CDR3 region has the DNA TGTGCCAGTAGTAGACAGGGGATGAACACTGAAGCTTTCTTT. Translation: CASSRQGMNTEAFF. Looking up the rest from reference TRBV19 and TRBJ1-1 gives the full variable domain: DGGITQSPKYLFRKEGQNVTLSCEQNLNHDAMYWYRQDPGQGLRLIYYSQIVNDFQKGDIAEGYSVSREKKESFPLTVTSAQKNPTAFYLCASSRQGMNTEAFFGQGTRLTVV.

The chain couples TRBV19 to TRBJ2-1; 12 bases map to TRBD2. This CDR3 comprises 14 residues. Germline CDR1 reads LNHDA; CDR2 reads SQIVND (reference sequence). V dropped 7 bases and J dropped 8; count of bases not matched to a gene: 6. CDR3 region: CASMGLAGPHEQFF. For the CDR3, the DNA is TGTGCCAGTATGGGACTAGCGGGCCCCCATGAGCAGTTCTTC.

V usage is TRBV7-2 and J usage is TRBJ1-6; D gene uncertain. The ends were cut back, 5 bases at V and 7 bases at J, with 12 bases in the middle. CDR1 SGHTA and CDR2 FQGNSA come from the germline V gene. This CDR3 has 14 residues. The chain's CDR3 is CASSPGVGNSPLHF. For the CDR3, the DNA is TGTGCCAGCAGCCCGGGAGTGGGAAATTCACCCCTCCACTTT.

The chain is built from TRBV6-1 and TRBJ1-3, with 10 bases identical to TRBD1. The CDR3 loop spans 15 amino acids. Trimming cost V 7 bases and J 2 bases; bases outside gene matches: 5. CDR1 and CDR2 (germline): MNHNS, SASEGT. The CDR3 protein is CASTMTGGTGNTIYF. The CDR3 nucleotides read TGTGCCAGCACCATGACAGGGGGCACTGGAAACACCATATATTTT.